The 5 T cell receptor beta chains below were found in one sample sequenced in a study of shared clonotypes between healthy human individuals. Measured with immunoSEQ multiplex PCR; TCRdb has only the in-frame clones, and not every one. The sample lists approximately 2.4 million clones, approximately 94% seen once, with approximately 0.13% in the top ten. Material: naive CD4+ T cells sorted from blood. Regarding subset: CD45RA+ positively selected. The receptors derive from a man aged 18 to 30 in good health.

V gene TRBV5-1 combines with J gene TRBJ2-7; 9 nucleotides align to TRBD1. Germline assignment: CDR1 SGHRS and CDR2 YFSETQ. The junction had 5 bases not matched to a gene; V was cut back by 4 bases and J by 3 bases. This CDR3 region has 14 residues. The CDR3 DNA sequence: TGCGCCAGCAGCAACGGGACAGGGCGCTACGAGCAGTACTTC. This codes for CASSNGTGRYEQYF.

The V and J genes are TRBV29-1 and TRBJ2-3, with 7 bases fitting TRBD2. The junction had 18 bases not matched to a gene; V was cut back by 7 bases and J by 2 bases. CDR1 SQVTM and CDR2 ANQGSEA come from the germline V gene. The CDR3 is made up of 17 amino acids. As DNA, the CDR3 is TGCAGCGCCAACCGGGCTAGCGGATGGTATGTCACAGATACGCAGTATTTT. Translating gives CSANRASGWYVTDTQYF.

Details on this clone: Other DNA sequences in the same sample also yield this CDR3. V usage is TRBV5-6 and J usage is TRBJ2-3, with D hard to call. The V gene's germline CDR1 is SGHDT and CDR2 YYEEEE. The CDR3 extends over 13 amino acids. Trimming took 4 bases from V and 1 from J, leaving 7 bases between them. CDR3 DNA: TGTGCCAGCAGCCTTCCCGGCACAGATACGCAGTATTTT. Residues: CASSLPGTDTQYF.

The chain carries TRBV6-5 and TRBJ1-2; the match to TRBD1 covers 7 bases. There are 15 residues in the CDR3. With 6 bases clipped from V and 2 bases from J, the junction kept 9 bases outside the gene matches. Germline V gene data show CDR1 as MNHEY and CDR2 as SVGAGI. The CDR3 sequence: CASRPTGRGNYGYTF. The CDR3 bases are TGTGCCAGCAGACCGACAGGGAGGGGAAACTATGGCTACACCTTC.

The V gene is TRBV30, the J gene TRBJ1-2; no reliable D call. CDR3 length equals 15 residues. CDR1 and CDR2 from the germline V gene are GTSNPN and SVGIG (reference sequence). V was clipped by 4 bases and J by 4 bases, with 19 bases between them. This CDR3 reads CAWKANPGEGYGYTF. In DNA form, the CDR3 reads TGTGCCTGGAAAGCAAACCCAGGAGAGGGCTATGGCTACACCTTC.